The 7 T cell receptor beta chains given below trace back to one sample, sequenced in a study of patients and donors after allogeneic stem cell transplantation. TCRdb used MiXCR to reprocess the RT-PCR reads, holding one entry per CDR3 protein. The table has approximately 60,000 distinct CDR3 sequences, roughly 13% seen once; the top ten hold more than 25%. Sequences were obtained from blood, either unsorted or a sorted T cell fraction (not recorded which). The receptor set was obtained from a human donor who was either an allogeneic HSCT recipient or a stem cell or donor lymphocyte infusion donor (not recorded which). It is not recorded whose cells these are; they may come from a transplant donor.

The J gene is TRBJ2-5, the V gene TRBV3-1, with D unclear. Trimming removed 0 bases at V and 4 bases at J, with 12 bases between. Germline V CDR1 and CDR2: LGHDT, YNNKEL (reference sequence). CDR3 length: 15 amino acids. CDR3: CASSQDFGSPETQYF. CDR3 coding DNA: TGTGCCAGCAGCCAAGATTTCGGCAGTCCAGAGACCCAGTACTTC.

As regards this clonotype: Its ends do not fully match the called genes, so a read error is possible. In DNA form, the CDR3 reads TGCACCAGCAGCCCACTCCTTGGCGTCCTCGAACCCAGCTCCTACAATGAGCAGTTCTTC. This gives the protein CTSSPLLGVLEPSSYNEQFF. The rearrangement links TRBV5-1 to TRBJ2-1; D gene unclear. The CDR3 covers 20 residues. Looked up from germline, CDR1 is SGHRS and CDR2 is YFSETQ.

This clonotype has more than one count but fewer than ten. This chain links TRBV7-9 with TRBJ2-1; 10 positions match TRBD1. J was trimmed by 4 bases and V by 8 bases; bases with no gene match: 5. CDR1 SEHNR and CDR2 FQNEAQ come from the germline V gene (reference sequence). This CDR3 contains 14 residues. The CDR3 loop is CASSGQGVYNEQFF. CDR3 nucleotide sequence: TGTGCCAGCTCCGGACAGGGGGTTTACAATGAGCAGTTCTTC.

The rearrangement joins TRBV18 to TRBJ2-7; D gene uncertain. This CDR3 region has 13 residues. V was cut by 3 bases and J by 4 bases, with 10 bases left in between. Germline V gives CDR1 KGHSH, CDR2 LQKENI. CDR3 protein: CASSPFRDYEQYF. CDR3 nucleotides: TGTGCCAGCTCACCGTTTAGAGATTACGAGCAGTACTTC.

The chain's CDR3 is CASSQPPVGGSSYNEQFF. The DNA for the CDR3 is TGTGCCAGCAGCCAACCACCGGTAGGCGGTAGCTCCTACAATGAGCAGTTCTTC. The chain couples TRBV14 to TRBJ2-1, with no clear D. The length of the CDR3 is 18 residues. The germline V and J ends were trimmed by 2 bases and 0 bases, with 17 bases remaining between them. Germline V gene data show CDR1 as SGHDN and CDR2 as FVKESK.

V and J are TRBV21-1 and TRBJ2-4; the D call in the table, TRBD1, was not verified against the DNA. TRBV21-1 is deemed a pseudogene. The CDR3 contains 16 residues. For the CDR3, the DNA is TGTGCCAGCAGCAAAGGGGGGGGCCCGGCCAAAAACATTCAGTACTTC. Protein sequence: CASSKGGGPAKNIQYF.

This clonotype was seen repeatedly, ten times or more. This chain joins TRBV20-1 and TRBJ2-2; TRBD2 matches 8 bases. CDR3 length: 15 residues. Germline CDR1 and CDR2: DFQATT and SNEGSKA (reference sequence). The trim removed 0 bases at V and 6 bases at J, leaving 6 bases unmatched. CDR3 sequence reads: CSARDAAGEAGELFF. CDR3 in DNA: TGCAGTGCTAGAGATGCAGCGGGAGAGGCCGGGGAGCTGTTTTTT.